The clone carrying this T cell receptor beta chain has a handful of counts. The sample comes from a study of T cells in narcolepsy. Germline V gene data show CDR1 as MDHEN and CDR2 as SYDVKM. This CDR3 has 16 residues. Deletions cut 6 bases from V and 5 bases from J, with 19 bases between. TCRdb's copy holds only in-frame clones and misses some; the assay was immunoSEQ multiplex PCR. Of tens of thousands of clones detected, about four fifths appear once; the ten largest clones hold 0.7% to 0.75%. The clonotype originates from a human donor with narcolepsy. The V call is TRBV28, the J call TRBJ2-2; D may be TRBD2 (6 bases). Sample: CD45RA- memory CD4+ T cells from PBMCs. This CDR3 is CASRVGSQGGTGELFF. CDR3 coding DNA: TGTGCCAGCAGGGTAGGGTCGCAGGGAGGTACCGGGGAGCTGTTTTTT.